These 8 T cell receptor beta chains came from one sample sequenced in a study of blood T cell repertoires in COVID-19. Data came from immunoSEQ multiplex PCR; TCRdb stores just in-frame clones and leaves some out. The sample has roughly 200,000 clones; approximately 81% are singletons. Sequencing was carried out using peripheral blood. The origin of the receptors is a human donor in a cohort sampled during active COVID-19.

The rearrangement uses TRBV28 and TRBJ1-5; TRBD1 agrees at 7 bases. Germline V gene sequence: CDR1 MDHEN, CDR2 SYDVKM. This CDR3 region has 14 residues. Trimming cost V 8 bases and J 6 bases; bases outside gene matches: 10. The CDR3 loop reads CASFGQVVGQPQHF. In nucleotides, the CDR3 is TGTGCCAGCTTTGGACAGGTAGTGGGTCAGCCCCAGCATTTT.

This chain uses TRBV19 with TRBJ2-7; 14 nucleotides line up with TRBD2. CDR1 is LNHDA, CDR2 SQIVND, per germline (reference sequence). Germline trimming cut 5 bases from V and 2 bases from J; bases unmatched to any gene: 5. The CDR3 is 16 residues long. In DNA, the CDR3 is TGTGCCAGTAGTGCTTCGGGACTAGCGGGGGCCTACGAGCAGTACTTC. It translates to CASSASGLAGAYEQYF.

The chain joins TRBV10-3 to TRBJ2-2; D is undetermined. The length of the CDR3 is 13 residues. The germline gives CDR1 ENHRY, CDR2 SYGVKD. The V end lost 7 bases, the J end lost 6 bases, and 12 bases lay between the germline ends. In nucleotides, the CDR3 is TGTGCCATCATGAGAGGTACACCCGGGGAGCTGTTTTTT. Its translation: CAIMRGTPGELFF.

DNA for the CDR3: TGTGCCACCGCCGACAGTGTCAATGGCTACACCTTC. It yields the protein CATADSVNGYTF. The chain carries TRBV24-1 and TRBJ1-2; possible D gene TRBD1, 5 bases. Trimming pared 9 bases from V and 6 bases from J, leaving 13 bases between. The germline gives CDR1 KGHDR, CDR2 SFDVKD. This CDR3 is built from 12 residues.

This rearrangement joins TRBV9 to TRBJ2-1; D unclear. The V end was cut by 4 bases, the J end by 0 bases, with 17 bases between. Germline V CDR1 and CDR2: SGDLS, YYNGEE. This CDR3 is 17 amino acids long. The CDR3 coding sequence is TGTGCCAGCAGCCCTGGCGGCTTTCCAAGCTCCTACAATGAGCAGTTCTTC. Its protein is CASSPGGFPSSYNEQFF.

The chain combines TRBV6-5 with TRBJ1-1; TRBD1 aligns across 10 bases. Germline V gives CDR1 MNHEY, CDR2 SVGAGI. J was trimmed by 11 bases and V by 7 bases; bases with no gene match: 10. CDR3 length: 13 amino acids. This CDR3 reads CASTDRDRGFAFF. The DNA of the CDR3 is TGTGCCAGCACAGACCGGGACAGGGGTTTCGCTTTCTTT.

The chain has TRBV2 and TRBJ2-7, with D unclear. This CDR3 has 13 residues. V was cut by 4 bases and J by 3 bases, with 10 bases left in between. CDR1 and CDR2 from the germline V gene are SNHLY and FYNNEI. CDR3 sequence reads: CASSVGRSYEQYV. CDR3 DNA sequence: TGTGCCAGCAGTGTAGGCCGGAGCTACGAGCAGTACGTC.

The V call is TRBV2, the J call TRBJ2-1; 7 bases map to TRBD1. Germline V gene data show CDR1 as SNHLY and CDR2 as FYNNEI. This CDR3 region has 13 residues. The ends lost 7 bases at V and 8 bases at J; junction bases unmatched: 8. Here the CDR3 reads CASTLRGPDEQFF. The CDR3 coding sequence is TGTGCCAGCACCCTGAGGGGGCCGGATGAGCAGTTCTTC.